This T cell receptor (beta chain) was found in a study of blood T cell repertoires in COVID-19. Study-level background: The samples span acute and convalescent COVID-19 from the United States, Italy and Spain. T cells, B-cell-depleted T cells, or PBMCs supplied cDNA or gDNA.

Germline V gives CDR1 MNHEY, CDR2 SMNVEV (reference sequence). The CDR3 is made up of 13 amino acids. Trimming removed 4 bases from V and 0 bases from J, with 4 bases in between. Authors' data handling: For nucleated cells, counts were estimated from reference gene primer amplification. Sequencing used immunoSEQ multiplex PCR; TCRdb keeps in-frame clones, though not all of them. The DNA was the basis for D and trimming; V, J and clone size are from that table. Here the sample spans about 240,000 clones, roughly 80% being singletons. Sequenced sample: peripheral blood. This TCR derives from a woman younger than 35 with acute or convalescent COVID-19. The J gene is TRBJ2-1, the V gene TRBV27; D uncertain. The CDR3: CASSYSSYNEQFF. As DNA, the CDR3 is TGTGCCAGCAGTTACAGCTCCTACAATGAGCAGTTCTTC.